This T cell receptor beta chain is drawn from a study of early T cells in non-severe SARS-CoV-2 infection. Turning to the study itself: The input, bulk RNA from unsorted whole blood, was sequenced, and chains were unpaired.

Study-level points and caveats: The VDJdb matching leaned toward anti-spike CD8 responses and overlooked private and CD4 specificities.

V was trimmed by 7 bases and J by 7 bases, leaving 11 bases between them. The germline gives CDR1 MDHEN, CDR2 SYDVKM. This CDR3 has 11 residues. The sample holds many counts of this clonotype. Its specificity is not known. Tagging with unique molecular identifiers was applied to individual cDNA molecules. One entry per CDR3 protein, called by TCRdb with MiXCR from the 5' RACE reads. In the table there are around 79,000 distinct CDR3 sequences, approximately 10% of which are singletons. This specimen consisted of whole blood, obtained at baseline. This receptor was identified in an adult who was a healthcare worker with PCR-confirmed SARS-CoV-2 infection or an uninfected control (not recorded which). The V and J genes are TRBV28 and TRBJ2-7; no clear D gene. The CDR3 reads CASKGPREQYF. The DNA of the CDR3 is TGTGCCAGCAAAGGGCCTCGAGAGCAGTACTTC.